These T cell receptor beta chains were read from a single sample in a study of response to subunit inactivated influenza vaccine. MiXCR was run by TCRdb on the RT-PCR reads, yielding one entry per CDR3 protein. The sample has 500,000 to 550,000 distinct CDR3 sequences, approximately 7.7% seen once; the top ten hold 13%. The specimen was PBMCs from blood, collected less than 25 months after vaccination. These receptors all come from a man aged 45-69 years who received an inactivated influenza vaccine. The CDR3 runs from the conserved cysteine through the conserved F or W. The D gene is left open where the match is weak. Clone size is stated in some rows and not others, as once, few, many or a class when expanded.

D gene	clone size	V gene	J gene	CDR3 protein	CDR3 DNA
-	-	TRBV27	TRBJ1-2	CASRSQLYGYTF	TGTGCCAGCAGGAGCCAGCTCTATGGCTACACCTTC
TRBD1	few	TRBV15	TRBJ1-1	CATSSRQGRTEAFF	TGTGCCACCAGCAGCCGACAGGGACGGACTGAAGCTTTCTTT
-	-	TRBV7-2	TRBJ2-1	CASSFTDYNEQFF	TGTGCCAGCAGCTTTACGGACTACAATGAGCAGTTCTTC
-	-	TRBV12-3/TRBV12-4	TRBJ1-4	CASSLVMSATNEKLFF	TGTGCCAGCAGTTTAGTAATGAGTGCAACTAATGAAAAACTGTTTTTT
TRBD1	many	TRBV6-1	TRBJ2-1	CASSDRQGWNEQFF	TGTGCCAGCAGTGACCGACAGGGGTGGAATGAGCAGTTCTTC
-	few	TRBV7-9	TRBJ2-1	CASSTLRPGYEQFF	TGTGCCAGCAGCACACTCCGACCTGGGTATGAGCAGTTCTTC
-	-	TRBV6-2/TRBV6-3	TRBJ1-1	CASSSGALTEAFF	TGTGCCAGCAGTTCGGGGGCCCTGACTGAAGCTTTCTTT
-	-	TRBV20-1	TRBJ2-5	CSAKQGWRETQYF	TGCAGTGCTAAACAGGGATGGAGGGAGACCCAGTACTTC
TRBD1	few	TRBV25-1	TRBJ2-7	CASSDPIRQGRYEQYF	TGTGCCAGCAGTGACCCGATTAGACAGGGGCGGTACGAGCAGTACTTC
-	-	TRBV4-1	TRBJ1-2	CASSQDQQGYGYTF	TGCGCCAGCAGCCAAGATCAACAGGGTTATGGCTACACCTTC
TRBD2	-	TRBV4-2	TRBJ2-5	CASSQGATGGGETQYF	TGTGCCAGCAGCCAAGGCGCGACGGGGGGTGGAGAGACCCAGTACTTC
-	-	TRBV4-3	TRBJ1-4	CASSQESGLRNEKLFF	TGCGCCAGCAGCCAAGAATCGGGACTGAGAAATGAAAAACTGTTTTTT
-	few	TRBV6-1	TRBJ2-2	CASRTLQGGPGELFF	TGTGCCAGCCGTACCTTACAGGGAGGTCCCGGGGAGCTGTTTTTT
TRBD2	many	TRBV7-2	TRBJ2-1	CASSLAQAGVGNEQFF	TGTGCCAGCAGCTTAGCGCAAGCGGGAGTCGGCAATGAGCAGTTCTTC
TRBD2	-	TRBV6-1	TRBJ2-7	CASHAGTSAIEQYF	TGTGCCAGCCATGCCGGGACTAGCGCTATCGAGCAGTACTTC
-	many	TRBV10-3	TRBJ2-4	CAISGGPGNIQYF	TGTGCCATCAGTGGGGGGCCTGGTAACATTCAGTACTTC
TRBD1	many	TRBV12-3/TRBV12-4	TRBJ1-5	CASSLVYSRGGLGNQPQHF	TGTGCCAGCAGTTTGGTTTATTCGCGAGGGGGCCTGGGCAATCAGCCCCAGCATTTT
TRBD2	many	TRBV29-1	TRBJ2-5	CSAGLAGFRQETQYF	TGCAGCGCGGGGCTAGCGGGATTCCGGCAAGAGACCCAGTACTTC
TRBD1	few	TRBV5-1	TRBJ1-2	CASSGTGGEDGYTF	TGCGCCAGCAGCGGGACAGGGGGAGAGGATGGCTACACCTTC
-	many	TRBV20-1	TRBJ1-6	CSANRDGNSPLHF	TGCAGTGCTAACCGGGACGGTAATTCACCCCTCCACTTT
TRBD2	-	TRBV20-1	TRBJ2-3	CSAQKGTSLTDTQYF	TGCAGTGCACAGAAAGGGACTAGCCTTACAGATACGCAGTATTTT
TRBD2	few	TRBV10-1	TRBJ2-2	CASAPGLAGNTGELFF	TGCGCCAGCGCTCCCGGACTAGCGGGAAACACCGGGGAGCTGTTTTTT
TRBD1	many	TRBV12-3/TRBV12-4	TRBJ1-5	CASRRDRASNQPQHF	TGTGCCAGCAGACGGGACAGGGCGAGCAATCAGCCCCAGCATTTT
-	-	TRBV29-1	TRBJ1-5	CSVEEDSTGYSNQPQHF	TGCAGCGTTGAAGAAGATTCGACAGGCTATAGCAATCAGCCCCAGCATTTT
TRBD1	-	TRBV12-3/TRBV12-4	TRBJ2-7	CASSPRTGPPYEQYF	TGTGCCAGCAGCCCTAGGACAGGGCCCCCCTACGAGCAGTACTTC
-	-	TRBV7-8	TRBJ2-7	CASSLSASLSYEQYF	TGTGCCAGCAGCTTGTCGGCCTCTCTTAGCTACGAGCAGTACTTC
-	many	TRBV4-1	TRBJ2-1	CASSLRQYNEQFF	TGCGCCAGCAGCCTCAGGCAGTACAATGAGCAGTTCTTC
-	few	TRBV28	TRBJ2-7	CASSLNGPRYEQYF	TGTGCCAGCAGCCTCAATGGCCCACGCTACGAGCAGTACTTC
TRBD1	-	TRBV19	TRBJ1-2	CASSIAQGGSYGYTF	TGTGCCAGTAGTATAGCACAGGGGGGGTCCTATGGCTACACCTTC
TRBD2	-	TRBV20-1	TRBJ2-3	CSLRRETDTQYF	TGCAGTCTTCGGCGGGAGACAGATACGCAGTATTTT
-	once	TRBV4-2	TRBJ1-2	CASSLREAGDSNYGYTF	TGTGCCAGCAGCCTTAGAGAGGCGGGAGATTCTAACTATGGCTACACCTTC
TRBD1	-	TRBV10-3	TRBJ2-2	CAISNNGQGLTGELFF	TGTGCCATCAGTAATAACGGACAGGGCCTCACCGGGGAGCTGTTTTTT